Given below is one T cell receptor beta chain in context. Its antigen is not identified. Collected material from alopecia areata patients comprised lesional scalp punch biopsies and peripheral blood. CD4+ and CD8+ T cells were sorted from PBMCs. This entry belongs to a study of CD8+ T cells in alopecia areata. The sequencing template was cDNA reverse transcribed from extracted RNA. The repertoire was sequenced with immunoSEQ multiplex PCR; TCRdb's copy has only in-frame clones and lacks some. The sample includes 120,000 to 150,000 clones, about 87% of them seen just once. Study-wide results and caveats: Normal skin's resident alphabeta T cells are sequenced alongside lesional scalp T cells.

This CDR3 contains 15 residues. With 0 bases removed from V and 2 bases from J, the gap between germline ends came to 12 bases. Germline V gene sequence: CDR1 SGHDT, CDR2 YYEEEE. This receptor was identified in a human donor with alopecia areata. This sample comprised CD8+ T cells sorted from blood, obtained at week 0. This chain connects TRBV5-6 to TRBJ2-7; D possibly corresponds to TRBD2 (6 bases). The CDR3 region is CASSLERAGPYEQYF. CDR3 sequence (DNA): TGTGCCAGCAGCTTGGAGCGGGCAGGGCCCTACGAGCAGTACTTC.